The T cell receptor beta chain described here comes from a study of T cell responses to AZD1222 COVID-19 vaccine. Background on the study: Some second doses came at about 4 weeks and others at about 12 weeks; these were pooled.

Here immunoSEQ multiplex PCR was the method, and the copy in TCRdb shows in-frame clones only, minus some. Among around 140,000 clones listed, 85% to 95% were seen once. In regard to this clone: Additional DNA sequences in this sample encode the identical CDR3.

The length of the CDR3 is 15 residues. Germline CDR1 reads MNHEY; CDR2 reads SVGAGI. V was trimmed by 0 bases and J by 1 base, leaving 8 bases between them. The TCR was taken from an adult in good health. The input for sequencing was peripheral blood, taken on day 0 of AZD1222 vaccination. This rearrangement joins TRBV6-5 to TRBJ2-3; D might be TRBD2 (6 bases). The CDR3 reads CASSYSGGGTDTQYF. DNA for the CDR3: TGTGCCAGCAGTTACTCAGGCGGGGGCACAGATACGCAGTATTTT.